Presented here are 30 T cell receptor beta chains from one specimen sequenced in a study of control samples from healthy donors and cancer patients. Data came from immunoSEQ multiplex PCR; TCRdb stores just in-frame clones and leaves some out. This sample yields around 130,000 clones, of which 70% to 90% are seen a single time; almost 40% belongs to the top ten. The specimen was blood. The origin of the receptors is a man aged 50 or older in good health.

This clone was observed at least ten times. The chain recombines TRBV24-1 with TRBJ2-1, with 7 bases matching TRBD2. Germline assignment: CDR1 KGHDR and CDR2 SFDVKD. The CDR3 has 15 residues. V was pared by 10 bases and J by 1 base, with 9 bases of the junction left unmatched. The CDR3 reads CATREGGGSYNEQFF. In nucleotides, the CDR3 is TGTGCCACTCGTGAGGGCGGGGGTTCCTACAATGAGCAGTTCTTC.

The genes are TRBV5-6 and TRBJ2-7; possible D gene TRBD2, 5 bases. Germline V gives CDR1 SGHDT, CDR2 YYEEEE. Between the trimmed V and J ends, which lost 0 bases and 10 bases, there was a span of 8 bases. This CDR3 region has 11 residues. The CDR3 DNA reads TGTGCCAGCAGCTTGGTGGGAGATCAGTACTTC. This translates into CASSLVGDQYF.

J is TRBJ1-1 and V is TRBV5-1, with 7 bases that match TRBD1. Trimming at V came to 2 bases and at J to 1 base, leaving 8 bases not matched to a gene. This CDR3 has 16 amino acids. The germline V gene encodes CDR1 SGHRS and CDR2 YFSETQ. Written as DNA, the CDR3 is TGCGCCAGCAGCTTCGGAGGGGGCAGGGAGAACACTGAAGCTTTCTTT. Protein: CASSFGGGRENTEAFF. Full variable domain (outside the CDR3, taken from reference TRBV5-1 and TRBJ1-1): KAGVTQTPRYLIKTRGQQVTLSCSPISGHRSVSWYQQTPGQGLQFLFEYFSETQRNKGNFPGRFSGRQFSNSRSEMNVSTLELGDSALYLCASSFGGGRENTEAFFGQGTRLTVV.

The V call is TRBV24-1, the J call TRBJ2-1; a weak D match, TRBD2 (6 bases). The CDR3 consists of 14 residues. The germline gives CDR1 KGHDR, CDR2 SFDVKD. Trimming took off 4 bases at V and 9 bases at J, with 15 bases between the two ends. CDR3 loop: CATSDPFAGPEQFF. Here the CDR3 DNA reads TGTGCCACCAGTGACCCGTTCGCGGGGCCTGAGCAGTTCTTC.

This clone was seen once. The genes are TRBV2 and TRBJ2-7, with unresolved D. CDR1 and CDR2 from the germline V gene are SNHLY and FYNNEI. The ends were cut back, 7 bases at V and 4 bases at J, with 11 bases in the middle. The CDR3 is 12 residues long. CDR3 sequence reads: CASKQASYEQYF. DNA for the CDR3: TGTGCCAGCAAGCAGGCTTCATACGAGCAGTACTTC.

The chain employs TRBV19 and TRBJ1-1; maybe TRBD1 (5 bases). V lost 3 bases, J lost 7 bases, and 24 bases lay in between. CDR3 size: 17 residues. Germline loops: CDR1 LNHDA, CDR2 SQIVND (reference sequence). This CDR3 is CASSIHLRRDGSSEAFF. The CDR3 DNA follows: TGTGCCAGTAGTATCCACCTTCGCCGGGACGGCTCAAGTGAAGCTTTCTTT. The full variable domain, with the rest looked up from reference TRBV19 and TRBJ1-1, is DGGITQSPKYLFRKEGQNVTLSCEQNLNHDAMYWYRQDPGQGLRLIYYSQIVNDFQKGDIAEGYSVSREKKESFPLTVTSAQKNPTAFYLCASSIHLRRDGSSEAFFGQGTRLTVV.

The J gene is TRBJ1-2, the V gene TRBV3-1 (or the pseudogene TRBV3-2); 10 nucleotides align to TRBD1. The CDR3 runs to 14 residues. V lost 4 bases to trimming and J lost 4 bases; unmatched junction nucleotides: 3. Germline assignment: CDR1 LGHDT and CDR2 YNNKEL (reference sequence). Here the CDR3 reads CASSPTGGAYGYTF. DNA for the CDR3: TGTGCCAGCAGCCCGACAGGGGGCGCCTATGGCTACACCTTC.

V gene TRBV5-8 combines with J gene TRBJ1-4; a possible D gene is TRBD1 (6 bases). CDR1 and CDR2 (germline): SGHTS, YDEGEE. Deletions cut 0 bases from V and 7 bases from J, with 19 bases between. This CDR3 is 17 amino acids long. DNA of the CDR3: TGTGCCAGCAGCTTGGGGTCCGAAACAGGGATGAGTGAAAAACTGTTTTTT. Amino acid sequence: CASSLGSETGMSEKLFF.

This CDR3 reads CASSSQQNSPLHF. The CDR3 bases are TGTGCCAGCAGCAGTCAACAGAATTCACCCCTCCACTTT. The V and J genes are TRBV11-2 and TRBJ1-6; D remains ambiguous. The V gene's germline CDR1 is SGHAT and CDR2 FQNNGV. The CDR3 runs to 13 residues. Trimming left V 5 bases short and J 7 bases short, with 9 bases between. The whole variable domain, filled in from reference TRBV11-2 and TRBJ1-6, reads EAGVAQSPRYKIIEKRQSVAFWCNPISGHATLYWYQQILGQGPKLLIQFQNNGVVDDSQLPKDRFSAERLKGVDSTLKIQPAKLEDSAVYLCASSSQQNSPLHFGNGTRLTVT.

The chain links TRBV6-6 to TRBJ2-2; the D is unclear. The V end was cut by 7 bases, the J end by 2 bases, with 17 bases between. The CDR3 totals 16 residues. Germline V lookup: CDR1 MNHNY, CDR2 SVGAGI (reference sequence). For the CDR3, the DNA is TGTGCCAGCACGGTCCCAGGATTTCCCAACACCGGGGAGCTGTTTTTT. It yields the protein CASTVPGFPNTGELFF.

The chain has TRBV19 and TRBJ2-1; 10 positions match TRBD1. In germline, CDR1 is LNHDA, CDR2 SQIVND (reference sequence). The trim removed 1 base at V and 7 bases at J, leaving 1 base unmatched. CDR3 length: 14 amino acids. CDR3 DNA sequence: TGTGCCAGTAGTATAGGACAGGGGGCGAATGAGCAGTTCTTC. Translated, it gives CASSIGQGANEQFF.

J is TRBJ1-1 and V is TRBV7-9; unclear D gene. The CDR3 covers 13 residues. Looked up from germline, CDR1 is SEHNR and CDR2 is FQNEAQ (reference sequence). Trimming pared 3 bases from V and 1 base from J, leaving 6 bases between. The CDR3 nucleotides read TGTGCCAGCAGCTTCCAACAGAACACTGAAGCTTTCTTT. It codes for CASSFQQNTEAFF.

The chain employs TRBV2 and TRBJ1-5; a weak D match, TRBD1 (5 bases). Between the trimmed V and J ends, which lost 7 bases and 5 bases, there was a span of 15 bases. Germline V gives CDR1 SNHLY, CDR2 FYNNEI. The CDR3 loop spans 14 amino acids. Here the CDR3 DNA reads TGTGCCAGCACGCTTGGGGGGGGGTATCAGCCCCAGCATTTT. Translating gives CASTLGGGYQPQHF. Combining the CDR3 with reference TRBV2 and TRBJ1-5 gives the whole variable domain EPEVTQTPSHQVTQMGQEVILRCVPISNHLYFYWYRQILGQKVEFLVSFYNNEISEKSEIFDDQFSVERPDGSNFTLKIRSTKLEDSAMYFCASTLGGGYQPQHFGDGTRLSIL.

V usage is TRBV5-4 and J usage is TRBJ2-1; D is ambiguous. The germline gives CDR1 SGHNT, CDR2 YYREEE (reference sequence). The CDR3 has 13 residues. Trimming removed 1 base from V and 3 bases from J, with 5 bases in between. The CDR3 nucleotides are TGTGCCAGCAGCTTGCCTGGCTACAATGAGCAGTTCTTC. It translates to CASSLPGYNEQFF.

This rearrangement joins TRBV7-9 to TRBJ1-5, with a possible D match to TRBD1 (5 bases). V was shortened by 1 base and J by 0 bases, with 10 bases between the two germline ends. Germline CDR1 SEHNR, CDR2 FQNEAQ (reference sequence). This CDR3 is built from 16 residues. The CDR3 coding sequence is TGTGCCAGCAGCTTAGGGACATTGTATAGCAATCAGCCCCAGCATTTT. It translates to CASSLGTLYSNQPQHF.

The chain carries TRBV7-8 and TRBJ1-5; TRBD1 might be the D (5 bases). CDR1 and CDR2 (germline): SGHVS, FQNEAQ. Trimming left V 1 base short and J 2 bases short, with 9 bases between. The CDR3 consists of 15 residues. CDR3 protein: CASSLDEQGNQPQHF. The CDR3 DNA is TGTGCCAGCAGCTTAGACGAACAGGGCAATCAGCCCCAGCATTTT.

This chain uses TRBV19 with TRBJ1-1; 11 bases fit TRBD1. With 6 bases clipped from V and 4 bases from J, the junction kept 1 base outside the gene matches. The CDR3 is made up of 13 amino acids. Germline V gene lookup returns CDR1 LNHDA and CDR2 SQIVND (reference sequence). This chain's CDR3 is CASRDRGRTEAFF. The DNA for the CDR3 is TGTGCCAGTAGGGACAGGGGGCGCACTGAAGCTTTCTTT.

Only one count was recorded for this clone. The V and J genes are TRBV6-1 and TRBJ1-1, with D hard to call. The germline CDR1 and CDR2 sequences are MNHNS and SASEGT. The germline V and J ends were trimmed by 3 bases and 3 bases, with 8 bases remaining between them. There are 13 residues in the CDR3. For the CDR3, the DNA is TGTGCCAGCAGTGAGGCAGGCGACACTGAAGCTTTCTTT. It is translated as CASSEAGDTEAFF.

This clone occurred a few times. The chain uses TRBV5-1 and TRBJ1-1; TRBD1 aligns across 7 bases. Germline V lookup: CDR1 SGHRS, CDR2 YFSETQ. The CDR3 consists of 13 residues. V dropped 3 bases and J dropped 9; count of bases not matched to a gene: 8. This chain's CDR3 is CASSSLSTGQAFF. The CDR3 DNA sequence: TGCGCCAGCAGCTCCCTGTCGACAGGGCAAGCTTTCTTT.

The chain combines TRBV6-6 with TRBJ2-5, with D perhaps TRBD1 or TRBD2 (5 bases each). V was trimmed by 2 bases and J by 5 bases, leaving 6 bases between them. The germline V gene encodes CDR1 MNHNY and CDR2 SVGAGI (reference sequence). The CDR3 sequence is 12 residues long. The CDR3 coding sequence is TGTGCCAGCAGTTACGGGGGTGAGACCCAGTACTTC. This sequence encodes CASSYGGETQYF.

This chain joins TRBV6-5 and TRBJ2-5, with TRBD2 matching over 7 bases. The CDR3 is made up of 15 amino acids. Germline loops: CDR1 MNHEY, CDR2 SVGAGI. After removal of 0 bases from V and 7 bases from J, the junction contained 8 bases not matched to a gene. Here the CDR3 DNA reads TGTGCCAGCAGTTACTCGGAAAGCGGGGCTGGGACCCAGTACTTC. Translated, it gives CASSYSESGAGTQYF.

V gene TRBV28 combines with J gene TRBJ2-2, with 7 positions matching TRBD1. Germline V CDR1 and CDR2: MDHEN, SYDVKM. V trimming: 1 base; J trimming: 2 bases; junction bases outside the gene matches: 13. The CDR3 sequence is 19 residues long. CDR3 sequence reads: CASSLLASGGVVNTGELFF. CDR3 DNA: TGTGCCAGCAGTTTATTGGCATCAGGGGGAGTTGTTAACACCGGGGAGCTGTTTTTT.

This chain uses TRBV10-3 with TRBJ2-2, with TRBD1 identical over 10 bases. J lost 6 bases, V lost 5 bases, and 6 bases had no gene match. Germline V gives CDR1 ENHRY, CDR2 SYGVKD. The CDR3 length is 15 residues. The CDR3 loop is CAISRTGGFSGELFF. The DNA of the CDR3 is TGTGCCATCAGTAGGACAGGGGGTTTTTCCGGGGAGCTGTTTTTT.

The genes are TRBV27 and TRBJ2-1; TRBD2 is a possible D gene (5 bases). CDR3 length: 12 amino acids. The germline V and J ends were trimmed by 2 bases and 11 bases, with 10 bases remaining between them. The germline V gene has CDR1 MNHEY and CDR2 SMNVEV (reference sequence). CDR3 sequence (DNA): TGTGCCAGCAGTTTAAGAGGGTGGCAGCAGTTCTTC. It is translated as CASSLRGWQQFF.

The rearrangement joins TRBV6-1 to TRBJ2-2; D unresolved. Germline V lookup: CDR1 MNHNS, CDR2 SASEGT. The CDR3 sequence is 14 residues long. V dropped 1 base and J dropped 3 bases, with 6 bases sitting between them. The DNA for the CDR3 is TGTGCCAGCAGTGAAGGGTCCTACACCGGGGAGCTGTTTTTT. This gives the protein CASSEGSYTGELFF.

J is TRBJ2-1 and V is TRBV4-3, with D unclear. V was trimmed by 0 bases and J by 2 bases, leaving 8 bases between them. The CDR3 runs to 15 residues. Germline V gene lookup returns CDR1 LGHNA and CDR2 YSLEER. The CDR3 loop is CASSQDRATYNEQFF. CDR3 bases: TGCGCCAGCAGCCAAGATAGAGCCACCTACAATGAGCAGTTCTTC.

CDR3 nucleotides: TGTGCCAGCTCACCACCGATTGGACAGGGGGCCAACTATGGCTACACCTTC. Translation: CASSPPIGQGANYGYTF. V is TRBV18 and J is TRBJ1-2; 11 nucleotides match TRBD1. V lost 0 bases and J lost 2; bases outside the gene matches: 5. Germline V CDR1 and CDR2: KGHSH, LQKENI. The CDR3 sequence is 17 residues long.

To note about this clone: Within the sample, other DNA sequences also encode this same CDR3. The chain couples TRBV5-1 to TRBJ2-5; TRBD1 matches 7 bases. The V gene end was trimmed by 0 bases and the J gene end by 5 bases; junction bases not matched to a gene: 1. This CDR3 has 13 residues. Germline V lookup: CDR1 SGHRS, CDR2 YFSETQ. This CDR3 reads CASSLGQGETQYF. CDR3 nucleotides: TGCGCCAGCAGCTTGGGACAGGGTGAGACCCAGTACTTC.

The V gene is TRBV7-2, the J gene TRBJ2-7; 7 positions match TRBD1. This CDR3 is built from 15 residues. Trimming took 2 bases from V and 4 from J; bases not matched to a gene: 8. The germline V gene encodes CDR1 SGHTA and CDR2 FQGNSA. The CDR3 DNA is TGTGCCAGCAGCTTAAAGGCAGGGGGATATTACGAGCAGTACTTC. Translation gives CASSLKAGGYYEQYF. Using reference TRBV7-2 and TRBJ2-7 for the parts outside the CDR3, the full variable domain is GAGVSQSPSNKVTEKGKDVELRCDPISGHTALYWYRQSLGQGLEFLIYFQGNSAPDKSGLPSDRFSAERTGGSVSTLTIQRTQQEDSAVYLCASSLKAGGYYEQYFGPGTRLTVT.

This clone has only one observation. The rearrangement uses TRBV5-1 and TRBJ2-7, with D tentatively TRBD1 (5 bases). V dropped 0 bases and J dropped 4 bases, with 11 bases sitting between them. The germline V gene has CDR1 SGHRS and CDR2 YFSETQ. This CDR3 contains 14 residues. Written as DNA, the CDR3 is TGCGCCAGCAGCTTGGAAGACAGCCAATACGAGCAGTACTTC. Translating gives CASSLEDSQYEQYF.